This T cell receptor (beta chain) came from a study of OX40 agonist ivuxolimab in advanced cancers. The CDR3 covers 16 residues. Germline V gene lookup returns CDR1 MNHEY and CDR2 SMNVEV (reference sequence). The J segment lost 4 bases and the V segment lost 5 bases, leaving 13 bases of the junction unmatched. This table comes from immunoSEQ multiplex PCR, and its TCRdb copy is limited to in-frame clones, with some not included. The data show 45,000 to 65,000 clones, approximately 75% seen once. The sample here was CD4+ or CD8+ T cells sorted from blood, taken in a trial of the OX40 agonist ivuxolimab. This TCR was sampled from an adult with an advanced solid tumor such as melanoma, head and neck, liver or kidney cancer. V usage is TRBV27 and J usage is TRBJ2-5, with 7 bases lining up with TRBD2. CDR3 sequence: CASSLRGGGGGETQYF. CDR3 coding DNA: TGTGCCAGCAGTCTCCGCGGGGGAGGCGGCGGAGAGACCCAGTACTTC.